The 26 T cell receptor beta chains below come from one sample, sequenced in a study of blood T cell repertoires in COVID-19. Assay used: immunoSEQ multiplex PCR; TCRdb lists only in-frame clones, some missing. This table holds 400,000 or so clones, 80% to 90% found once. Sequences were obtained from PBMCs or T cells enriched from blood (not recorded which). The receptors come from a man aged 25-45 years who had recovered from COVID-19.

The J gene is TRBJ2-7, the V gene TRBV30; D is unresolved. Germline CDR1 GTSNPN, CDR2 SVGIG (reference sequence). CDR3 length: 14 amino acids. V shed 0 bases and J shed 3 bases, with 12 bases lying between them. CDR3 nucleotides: TGTGCCTGGAGTGTCGCCCTCGGTGGCTACGAGCAGTACTTC. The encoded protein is CAWSVALGGYEQYF.

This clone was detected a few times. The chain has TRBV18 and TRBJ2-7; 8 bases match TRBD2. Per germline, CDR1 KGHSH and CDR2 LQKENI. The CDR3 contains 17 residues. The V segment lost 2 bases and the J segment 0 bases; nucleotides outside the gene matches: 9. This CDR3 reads CASSPTRLAPSSYEQYF. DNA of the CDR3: TGTGCCAGCTCACCAACAAGACTAGCGCCTAGCTCCTACGAGCAGTACTTC.

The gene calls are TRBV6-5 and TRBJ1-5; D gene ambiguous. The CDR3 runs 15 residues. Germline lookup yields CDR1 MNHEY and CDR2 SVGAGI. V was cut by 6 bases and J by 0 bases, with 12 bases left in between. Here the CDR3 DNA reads TGTGCCAGCAGGGAGTCAGCAAATAGCAATCAGCCCCAGCATTTT. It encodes CASRESANSNQPQHF.

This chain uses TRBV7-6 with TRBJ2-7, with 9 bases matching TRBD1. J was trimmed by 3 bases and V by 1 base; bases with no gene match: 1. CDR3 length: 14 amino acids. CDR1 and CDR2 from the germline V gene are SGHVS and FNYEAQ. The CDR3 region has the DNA TGTGCCAGCAGCTTAGGGGGACAGGGCTACGAGCAGTACTTC. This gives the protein CASSLGGQGYEQYF.

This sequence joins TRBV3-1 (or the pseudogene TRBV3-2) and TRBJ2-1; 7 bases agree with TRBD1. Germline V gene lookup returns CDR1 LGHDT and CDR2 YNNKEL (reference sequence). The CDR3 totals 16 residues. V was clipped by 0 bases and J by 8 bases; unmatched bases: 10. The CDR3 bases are TGTGCCAGCAGCCAAGATTACAGGGGCTGGGGCGATGAGCAGTTCTTC. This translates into CASSQDYRGWGDEQFF.

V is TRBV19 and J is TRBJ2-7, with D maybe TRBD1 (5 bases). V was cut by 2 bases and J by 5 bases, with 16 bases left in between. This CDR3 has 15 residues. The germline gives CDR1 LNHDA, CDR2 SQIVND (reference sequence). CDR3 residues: CASSISGQRNHEQYF. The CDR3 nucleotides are TGTGCCAGTAGTATATCCGGACAACGGAACCACGAGCAGTACTTC. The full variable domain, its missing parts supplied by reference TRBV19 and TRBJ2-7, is DGGITQSPKYLFRKEGQNVTLSCEQNLNHDAMYWYRQDPGQGLRLIYYSQIVNDFQKGDIAEGYSVSREKKESFPLTVTSAQKNPTAFYLCASSISGQRNHEQYFGPGTRLTVT.

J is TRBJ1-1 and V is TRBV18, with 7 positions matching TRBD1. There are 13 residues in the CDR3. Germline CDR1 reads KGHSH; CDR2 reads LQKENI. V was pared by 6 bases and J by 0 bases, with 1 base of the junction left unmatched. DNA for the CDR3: TGTGCCAGCTCCGGGACAGTGAACACTGAAGCTTTCTTT. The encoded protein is CASSGTVNTEAFF.

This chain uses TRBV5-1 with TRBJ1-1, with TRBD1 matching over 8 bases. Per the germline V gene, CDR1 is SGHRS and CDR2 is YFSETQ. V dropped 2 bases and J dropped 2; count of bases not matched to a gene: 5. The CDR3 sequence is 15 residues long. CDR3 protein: CASSLSSGGNTEAFF. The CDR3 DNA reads TGCGCCAGCAGCTTATCATCAGGGGGCAACACTGAAGCTTTCTTT.

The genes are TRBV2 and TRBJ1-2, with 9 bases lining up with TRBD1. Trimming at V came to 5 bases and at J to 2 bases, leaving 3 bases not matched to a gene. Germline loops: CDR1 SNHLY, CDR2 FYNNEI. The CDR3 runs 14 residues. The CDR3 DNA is TGTGCCAGCAGTCGGGACAGGGAAAACTATGGCTACACCTTC. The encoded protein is CASSRDRENYGYTF.

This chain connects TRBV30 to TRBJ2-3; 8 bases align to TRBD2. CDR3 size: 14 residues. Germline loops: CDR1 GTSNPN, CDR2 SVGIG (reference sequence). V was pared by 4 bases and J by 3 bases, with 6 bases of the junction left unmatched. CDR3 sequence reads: CAWKGSGTTDTQYF. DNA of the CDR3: TGTGCCTGGAAAGGTAGCGGGACTACAGATACGCAGTATTTT.

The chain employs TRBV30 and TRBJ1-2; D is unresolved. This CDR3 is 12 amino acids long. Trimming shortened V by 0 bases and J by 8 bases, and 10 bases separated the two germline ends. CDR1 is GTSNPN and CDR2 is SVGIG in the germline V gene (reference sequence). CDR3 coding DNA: TGTGCCTGGAGTGTACAGATGGGCGGCTACACCTTC. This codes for CAWSVQMGGYTF.

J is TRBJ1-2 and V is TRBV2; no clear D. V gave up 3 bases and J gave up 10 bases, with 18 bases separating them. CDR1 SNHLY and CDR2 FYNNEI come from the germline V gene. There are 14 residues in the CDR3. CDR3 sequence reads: CASSDGGSPYLYTF. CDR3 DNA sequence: TGTGCCAGCAGTGATGGTGGTTCCCCCTACCTCTACACCTTC.

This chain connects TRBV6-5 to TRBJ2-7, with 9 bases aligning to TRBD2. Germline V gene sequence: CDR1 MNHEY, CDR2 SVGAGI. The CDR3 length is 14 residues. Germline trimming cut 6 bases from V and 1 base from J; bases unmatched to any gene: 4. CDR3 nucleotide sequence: TGTGCCAGCAGCGGGACTAGCAGTTCCTACGAGCAGTACTTC. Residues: CASSGTSSSYEQYF.

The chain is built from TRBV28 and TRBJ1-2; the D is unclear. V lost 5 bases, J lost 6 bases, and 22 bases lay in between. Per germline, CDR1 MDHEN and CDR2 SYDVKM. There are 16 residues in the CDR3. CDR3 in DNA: TGTGCCAGCAGTGACCCATCACTCGGGGTTGACGATGGCTACACCTTC. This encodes CASSDPSLGVDDGYTF.

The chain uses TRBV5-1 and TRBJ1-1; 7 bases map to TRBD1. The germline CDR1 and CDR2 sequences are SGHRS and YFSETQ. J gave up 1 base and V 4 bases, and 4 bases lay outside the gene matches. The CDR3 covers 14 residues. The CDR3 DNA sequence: TGCGCCAGCAGCCTGGGACAGCAGAACACTGAAGCTTTCTTT. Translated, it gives CASSLGQQNTEAFF.

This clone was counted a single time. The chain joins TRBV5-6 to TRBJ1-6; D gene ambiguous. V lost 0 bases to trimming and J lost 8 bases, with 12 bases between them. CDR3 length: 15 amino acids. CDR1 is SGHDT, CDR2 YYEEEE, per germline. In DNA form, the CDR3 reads TGTGCCAGCAGCTTGGAAGTTTCGAGGGATTCACCCCTCCACTTT. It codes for CASSLEVSRDSPLHF.

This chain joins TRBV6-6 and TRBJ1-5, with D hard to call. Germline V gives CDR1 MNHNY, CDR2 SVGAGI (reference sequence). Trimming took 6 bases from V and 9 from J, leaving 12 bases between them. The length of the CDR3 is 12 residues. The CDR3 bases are TGTGCCAGCAGAGGACTGTCGCTGCCCCAGCATTTT. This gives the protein CASRGLSLPQHF.

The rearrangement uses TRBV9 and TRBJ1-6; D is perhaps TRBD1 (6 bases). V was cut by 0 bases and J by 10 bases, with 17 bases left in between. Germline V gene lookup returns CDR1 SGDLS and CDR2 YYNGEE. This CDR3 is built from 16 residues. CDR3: CASSVVPRTEGSPLHF. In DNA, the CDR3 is TGTGCCAGCAGCGTAGTCCCGCGGACAGAAGGATCACCCCTCCACTTT.

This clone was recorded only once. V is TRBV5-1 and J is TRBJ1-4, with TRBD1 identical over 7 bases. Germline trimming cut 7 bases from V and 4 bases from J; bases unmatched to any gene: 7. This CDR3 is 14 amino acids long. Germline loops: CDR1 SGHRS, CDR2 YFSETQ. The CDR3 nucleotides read TGCGCCAGCGCCTCCGGGACAGTTAATGAAAAACTGTTTTTT. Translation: CASASGTVNEKLFF.

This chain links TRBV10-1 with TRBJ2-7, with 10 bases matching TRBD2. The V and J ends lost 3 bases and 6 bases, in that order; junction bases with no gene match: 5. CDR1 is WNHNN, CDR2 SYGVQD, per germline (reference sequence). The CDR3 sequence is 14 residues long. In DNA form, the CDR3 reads TGCGCCAGCAGTGACAGCGGGGGGGTCGGCGAGCAGTACTTC. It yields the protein CASSDSGGVGEQYF.

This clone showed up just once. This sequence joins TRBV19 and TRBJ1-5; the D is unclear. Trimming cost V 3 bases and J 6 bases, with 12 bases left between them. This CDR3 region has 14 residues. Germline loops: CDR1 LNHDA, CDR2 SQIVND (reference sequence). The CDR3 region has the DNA TGTGCCAGTAGTATTCCGGGGTTGGCTCAGCCCCAGCATTTT. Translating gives CASSIPGLAQPQHF. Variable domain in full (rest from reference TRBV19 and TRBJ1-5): DGGITQSPKYLFRKEGQNVTLSCEQNLNHDAMYWYRQDPGQGLRLIYYSQIVNDFQKGDIAEGYSVSREKKESFPLTVTSAQKNPTAFYLCASSIPGLAQPQHFGDGTRLSIL.

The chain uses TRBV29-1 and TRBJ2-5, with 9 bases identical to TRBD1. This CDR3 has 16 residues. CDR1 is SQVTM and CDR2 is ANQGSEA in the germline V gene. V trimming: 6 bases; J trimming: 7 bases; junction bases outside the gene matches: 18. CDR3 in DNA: TGCAGCGTAACACCCCAGGGACAGGGTCGGGGGGTGACCCAGTACTTC. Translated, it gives CSVTPQGQGRGVTQYF.

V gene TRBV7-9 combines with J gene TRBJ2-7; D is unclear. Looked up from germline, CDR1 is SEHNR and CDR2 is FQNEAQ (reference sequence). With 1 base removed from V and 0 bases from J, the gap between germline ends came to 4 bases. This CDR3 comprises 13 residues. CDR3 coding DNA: TGTGCCAGCAGCTTAGGCTACTCCTACGAGCAGTACTTC. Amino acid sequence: CASSLGYSYEQYF.

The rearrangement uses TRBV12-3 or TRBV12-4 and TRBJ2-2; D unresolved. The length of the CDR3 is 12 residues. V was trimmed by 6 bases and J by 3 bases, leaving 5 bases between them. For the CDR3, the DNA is TGTGCCAGCAGGGAGTACACCGGGGAGCTGTTTTTT. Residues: CASREYTGELFF.

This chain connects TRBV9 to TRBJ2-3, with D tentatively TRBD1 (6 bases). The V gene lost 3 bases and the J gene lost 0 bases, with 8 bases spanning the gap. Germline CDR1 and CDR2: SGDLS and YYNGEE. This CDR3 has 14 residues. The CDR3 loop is CASSDRASTDTQYF. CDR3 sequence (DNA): TGTGCCAGCAGCGACAGGGCTAGCACAGATACGCAGTATTTT. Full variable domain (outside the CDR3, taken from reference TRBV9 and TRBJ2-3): DSGVTQTPKHLITATGQRVTLRCSPRSGDLSVYWYQQSLDQGLQFLIQYYNGEERAKGNILERFSAQQFPDLHSELNLSSLELGDSALYFCASSDRASTDTQYFGPGTRLTVL.

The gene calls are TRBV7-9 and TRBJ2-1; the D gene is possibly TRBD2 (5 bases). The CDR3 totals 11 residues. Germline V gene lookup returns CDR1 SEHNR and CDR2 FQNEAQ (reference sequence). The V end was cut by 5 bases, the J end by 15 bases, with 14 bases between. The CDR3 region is CASSPRLIGFF. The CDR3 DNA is TGTGCCAGCAGCCCTAGACTAATAGGGTTCTTC.